The 23 T cell receptor beta chains presented below share a single source sample, sequenced in a study of CDR3 diversity in severe acne. TCRdb used MiXCR to reprocess the PCR reads, holding one entry per CDR3 protein. Found here are almost 85,000 distinct CDR3 sequences, 45% to 60% of them singletons; the top ten hold roughly 13%. What was sequenced was blood. The receptors shown here come from a male donor in good health, without acne.

The gene calls are TRBV7-6 and TRBJ2-7; 7 bases are shared with TRBD1. The trim removed 7 bases at V and 5 bases at J, leaving 8 bases unmatched. This CDR3 is built from 13 residues. Germline lookup yields CDR1 SGHVS and CDR2 FNYEAQ. The CDR3 sequence is CASIHGRGHEQYF. The CDR3 DNA sequence: TGTGCCAGCATCCACGGAAGGGGGCACGAGCAGTACTTC.

The chain carries TRBV2 and TRBJ2-7; 11 bases are a match to TRBD1. With V trimmed by 7 bases and J by 1 base, 3 bases remained unmatched. The CDR3 consists of 14 residues. The V gene's germline CDR1 is SNHLY and CDR2 FYNNEI. The CDR3 loop reads CASTWDRGSYEQYF. DNA for the CDR3: TGTGCCAGCACCTGGGACAGGGGGTCCTACGAGCAGTACTTC. Variable domain in full (rest from reference TRBV2 and TRBJ2-7): EPEVTQTPSHQVTQMGQEVILRCVPISNHLYFYWYRQILGQKVEFLVSFYNNEISEKSEIFDDQFSVERPDGSNFTLKIRSTKLEDSAMYFCASTWDRGSYEQYFGPGTRLTVT.

V usage is TRBV20-1 and J usage is TRBJ2-7, with D possibly TRBD2 on 6 matching bases. The CDR3 covers 13 residues. V lost 2 bases to trimming and J lost 4 bases, with 12 bases between them. Germline CDR1 DFQATT, CDR2 SNEGSKA (reference sequence). The CDR3 DNA reads TGCAGTGCTAGATCCGCGGAGGGGTACGAGCAGTACTTC. This codes for CSARSAEGYEQYF.

The chain couples TRBV20-1 to TRBJ1-2, with no clear D. CDR1 and CDR2 (germline): DFQATT, SNEGSKA (reference sequence). The CDR3 extends over 11 amino acids. The chain's CDR3 is CRDAQTDGYTF. The CDR3 DNA sequence: TGCAGAGATGCTCAAACAGATGGCTACACCTTC.

This clonotype appeared many times. The chain carries TRBV12-3 or TRBV12-4 and TRBJ2-1, with D hard to call. The CDR3 totals 14 residues. Between the trimmed V and J ends, which lost 1 base and 9 bases, there was a span of 13 bases. The CDR3 sequence is CASSLEESLSEQFF. The CDR3 DNA sequence: TGTGCCAGCAGTTTAGAGGAGAGCTTAAGTGAGCAGTTCTTC.

The rearrangement links TRBV24-1 to TRBJ2-1; 11 bases map to TRBD2. The CDR3 covers 15 residues. The V and J ends lost 4 bases and 6 bases, in that order; junction bases with no gene match: 4. Germline V gene sequence: CDR1 KGHDR, CDR2 SFDVKD. The CDR3: CATSEGLADLNEQFF. The CDR3 bases are TGTGCCACCAGTGAGGGACTAGCGGACCTCAATGAGCAGTTCTTC.

Comment on this clonotype: The germline gene is not matched at one end of the junction; a read error may be the cause. The V gene is TRBV25-1, the J gene TRBJ2-7, with D perhaps matching TRBD1 (5 bases). CDR3 length: 17 amino acids. The germline CDR1 and CDR2 sequences are MGHDK and SYGVNS. CDR3 in DNA: TGTGCCAGCGGTGAACTGGCCAGACAGAGAGGCTCCTACGAGCAGTACTTC. As protein: CASGELARQRGSYEQYF.

This clonotype was recorded at least ten times. The chain has TRBV6-1 and TRBJ2-7; D unclear. The CDR3 extends over 16 amino acids. Germline CDR1 is MNHNS and CDR2 is SASEGT. The V end lost 6 bases, the J end lost 1 base, and 19 bases lay between the germline ends. The CDR3 coding sequence is TGTGCCAGCAGGGAAACCCCCCCGGCAGAATCCTACGAGCAGTACTTC. It encodes CASRETPPAESYEQYF.

The gene calls are TRBV9 and TRBJ2-5, with D maybe TRBD2 (6 bases). V was trimmed by 0 bases and J by 0 bases, leaving 15 bases between them. Germline CDR1 is SGDLS and CDR2 is YYNGEE. The CDR3 totals 17 residues. The CDR3 coding sequence is TGTGCCAGCAGCGTAGCCCCGATAGCGGTGTACCAAGAGACCCAGTACTTC. It encodes CASSVAPIAVYQETQYF.

V gene TRBV12-3 or TRBV12-4 combines with J gene TRBJ1-2, with 8 bases matching TRBD1. The ends lost 5 bases at V and 6 bases at J; junction bases unmatched: 11. The CDR3 spans 15 residues. The CDR3 reads CASSDGAGGVNGYTF. CDR3 sequence (DNA): TGTGCCAGCAGTGACGGGGCAGGGGGCGTCAATGGCTACACCTTC.

The chain couples TRBV7-9 to TRBJ1-1; no firm D call. The V gene's germline CDR1 is SEHNR and CDR2 FQNEAQ (reference sequence). V shed 2 bases and J shed 0 bases, with 10 bases lying between them. This CDR3 is 15 amino acids long. The CDR3 DNA is TGTGCCAGCAGCTTACAAGGGCAGATGAACACTGAAGCTTTCTTT. It specifies CASSLQGQMNTEAFF.

This clonotype was seen only once. The chain has TRBV9 and TRBJ2-7; perhaps TRBD2 as D (6 bases). V was clipped by 6 bases and J by 8 bases, with 21 bases between them. Germline V gene lookup returns CDR1 SGDLS and CDR2 YYNGEE. There are 14 residues in the CDR3. The CDR3 loop is CASNYGGREPKQYF. Written as DNA, the CDR3 is TGTGCCAGCAACTACGGGGGTAGGGAACCGAAGCAGTACTTC.

In DNA form, the CDR3 reads TGCGCCAGCAGCTACGGGACAGATACGCAGTATTTT. Amino acids: CASSYGTDTQYF. The rearrangement links TRBV5-1 to TRBJ2-3; D unclear. CDR3 size: 12 residues. Per germline, CDR1 SGHRS and CDR2 YFSETQ. V was clipped by 3 bases and J by 3 bases, with 5 bases between them.

The rearrangement links TRBV7-3 to TRBJ2-6; D is tentatively TRBD1 or TRBD2 (5 bases each). Trimming cost V 5 bases and J 2 bases, with 13 bases left between them. The CDR3 loop spans 16 amino acids. The germline gives CDR1 SGHTA, CDR2 FQGTGA. This chain's CDR3 is CASSRSGGTGANVLTF. In nucleotides, the CDR3 is TGTGCCAGCAGCCGAAGTGGGGGTACTGGGGCCAACGTCCTGACTTTC.

The J gene is TRBJ2-2, the V gene TRBV20-1, with TRBD1 matching 9 bases. CDR3 length: 16 amino acids. V gave up 6 bases and J gave up 3 bases; unmatched junction bases: 11. Germline values: CDR1 DFQATT, CDR2 SNEGSKA (reference sequence). The CDR3 sequence is CSAPGQGLADTGELFF. In nucleotides, the CDR3 is TGCAGTGCCCCGGGACAGGGCCTCGCGGACACCGGGGAGCTGTTTTTT.

This chain joins TRBV2 and TRBJ2-5; D might be TRBD2 (6 bases). Per germline, CDR1 SNHLY and CDR2 FYNNEI. V dropped 1 base and J dropped 4 bases, with 7 bases sitting between them. This CDR3 has 13 amino acids. CDR3 sequence: CASSEGGVETQYF. The DNA of the CDR3 is TGTGCCAGCAGTGAAGGGGGGGTAGAGACCCAGTACTTC.

In its sample, this clonotype was seen many times. DNA for the CDR3: TGTGCCAGCAGTTTACACACTAACTATGGCTACACCTTC. This sequence encodes CASSLHTNYGYTF. The rearrangement joins TRBV28 to TRBJ1-2; unclear D gene. The germline V gene encodes CDR1 MDHEN and CDR2 SYDVKM. This CDR3 spans 13 amino acids. V lost 2 bases to trimming and J lost 0 bases, with 4 bases between them.

Only one count was recorded for this clonotype. One end of the junction is discordant with germline, which a read error may explain. V usage is TRBV4-2 and J usage is TRBJ2-7; a possible D gene is TRBD2 (6 bases). The CDR3 contains 15 residues. Germline V gene lookup returns CDR1 LGHNA and CDR2 YNFKEQ. Written as DNA, the CDR3 is TGTGCCGGCAGCCAACTATCCGGGACTGCTAGCGAGCAGTACTTC. This gives the protein CAGSQLSGTASEQYF.

In its sample, this clonotype was seen once. The rearrangement joins TRBV20-1 to TRBJ2-3, with D tentatively TRBD1 or TRBD2 (8 bases each). The CDR3 sequence is 16 residues long. Germline V gives CDR1 DFQATT, CDR2 SNEGSKA (reference sequence). The V and J ends lost 5 bases and 6 bases respectively, with 24 bases between them. The CDR3 DNA follows: TGCAGTGCTCAGAGGGGGACAGGCCGCGGGGGGGATACGCAGTATTTT. Translated: CSAQRGTGRGGDTQYF.

This clonotype occurred a few times. The chain employs TRBV15 and TRBJ1-1; D call uncertain. Trimming removed 0 bases at V and 0 bases at J, with 11 bases between. CDR1 and CDR2 (germline): LNHNV, YYDKDF (reference sequence). The CDR3 is 16 residues long. The CDR3 region has the DNA TGTGCCACCAGCAGAGATCTTGGGAGATTGAACACTGAAGCTTTCTTT. Protein sequence: CATSRDLGRLNTEAFF.

This clonotype was recorded at least ten times. The V gene is TRBV3-1, the J gene TRBJ2-3; 11 bases fit TRBD2. This CDR3 is built from 18 residues. The V gene end was trimmed by 2 bases and the J gene end by 0 bases; junction bases not matched to a gene: 7. CDR1 is LGHDT, CDR2 YNNKEL, per germline (reference sequence). CDR3 bases: TGTGCCAGCAGCCAATGGGCTAGCGGGGGGACTAGCACAGATACGCAGTATTTT. Residues: CASSQWASGGTSTDTQYF.

This clonotype was seen ten or more times. The chain combines TRBV20-1 with TRBJ2-1; no clear D. V was cut by 5 bases and J by 4 bases, with 18 bases left in between. Germline assignment: CDR1 DFQATT and CDR2 SNEGSKA (reference sequence). The CDR3 loop spans 15 amino acids. The CDR3 loop reads CSAPREGNTYNEQFF. CDR3 in DNA: TGCAGTGCTCCCCGCGAAGGGAACACTTACAATGAGCAGTTCTTC.

At least ten counts were recorded for this clonotype. The chain employs TRBV5-1 and TRBJ2-1; 13 positions match TRBD2. The CDR3 runs to 16 residues. Germline CDR1 reads SGHRS; CDR2 reads YFSETQ. J was trimmed by 2 bases and V by 4 bases; bases with no gene match: 3. DNA of the CDR3: TGCGCCAGCAGCAAAACTAGCGGGGGGGCCTACAATGAGCAGTTCTTC. Amino acids: CASSKTSGGAYNEQFF.